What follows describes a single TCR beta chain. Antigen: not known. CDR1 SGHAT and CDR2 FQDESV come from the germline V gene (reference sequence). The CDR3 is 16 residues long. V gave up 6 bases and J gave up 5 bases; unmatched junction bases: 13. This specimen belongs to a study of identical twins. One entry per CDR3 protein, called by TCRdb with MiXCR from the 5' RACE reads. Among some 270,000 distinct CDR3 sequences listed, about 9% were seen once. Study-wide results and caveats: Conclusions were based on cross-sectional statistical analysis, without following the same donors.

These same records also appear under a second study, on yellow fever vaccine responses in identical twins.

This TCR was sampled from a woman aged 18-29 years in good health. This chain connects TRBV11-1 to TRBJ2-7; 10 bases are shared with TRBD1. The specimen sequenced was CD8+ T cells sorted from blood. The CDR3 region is CASRTTRGTGVHEQYF. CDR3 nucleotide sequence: TGTGCCAGCAGAACAACCCGGGGGACAGGGGTCCACGAGCAGTACTTC. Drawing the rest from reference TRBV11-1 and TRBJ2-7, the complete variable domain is EAEVAQSPRYKITEKSQAVAFWCDPISGHATLYWYRQILGQGPELLVQFQDESVVDDSQLPKDRFSAERLKGVDSTLKIQPAELGDSAMYLCASRTTRGTGVHEQYFGPGTRLTVT.